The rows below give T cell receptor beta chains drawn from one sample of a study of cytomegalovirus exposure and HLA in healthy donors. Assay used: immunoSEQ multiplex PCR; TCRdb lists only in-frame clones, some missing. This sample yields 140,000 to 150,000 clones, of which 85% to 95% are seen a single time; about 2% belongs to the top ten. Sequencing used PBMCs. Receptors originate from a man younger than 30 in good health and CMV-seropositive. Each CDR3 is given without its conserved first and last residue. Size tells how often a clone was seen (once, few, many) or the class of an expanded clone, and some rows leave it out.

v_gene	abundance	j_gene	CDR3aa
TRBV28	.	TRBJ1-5	ATTRGFSQPQH
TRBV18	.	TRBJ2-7	ASSPSSGLYEQY
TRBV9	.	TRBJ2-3	ASTRTSSTDTQY
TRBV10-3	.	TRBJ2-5	AIGTAQETQY
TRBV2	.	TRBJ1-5	ASSGVGHSNQPQH
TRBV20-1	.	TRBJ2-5	SASQETQY
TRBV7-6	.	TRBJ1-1	ASSPVLGQGEGYTEAF
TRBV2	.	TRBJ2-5	ASRDRGETQY
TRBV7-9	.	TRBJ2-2	ASSPLASGELF
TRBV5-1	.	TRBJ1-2	ASSSRGRGYT
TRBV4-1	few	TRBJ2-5	ASSRLHRAFGETQY
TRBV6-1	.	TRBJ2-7	ASSSGTGGSYEQY
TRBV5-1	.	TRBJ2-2	ASSYGQPSIGELF
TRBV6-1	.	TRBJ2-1	ASSEGNRGRQF
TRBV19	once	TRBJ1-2	ASSPTRAGLYGYT
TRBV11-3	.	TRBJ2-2	ASSSQGSTGELF
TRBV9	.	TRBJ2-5	ASSVGTNQETQY
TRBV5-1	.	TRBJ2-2	ASSLDRARELF
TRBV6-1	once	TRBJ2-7	ASNVRNSYEQY
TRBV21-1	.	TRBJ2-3	ASSKATSGSKVHTDTQY
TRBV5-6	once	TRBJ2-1	ASSPLPQRGPYNEQF
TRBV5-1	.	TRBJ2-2	ASSLDTGGGRYTGELF
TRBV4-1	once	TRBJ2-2	ASSLDQGDTGELF
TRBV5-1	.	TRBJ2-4	ASSLAGGGYPKNIQY
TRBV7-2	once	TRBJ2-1	ASSSGLAGRTSEQF
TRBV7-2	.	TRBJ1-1	ASSSIGREAF
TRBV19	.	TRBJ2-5	ASSMRAGGAGVHETQY
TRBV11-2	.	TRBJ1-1	ASRGGAEAEAF
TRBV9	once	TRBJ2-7	ASSVRDRAYEQY
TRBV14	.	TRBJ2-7	ASSQGTGTGTYEQY
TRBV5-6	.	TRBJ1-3	ASSLYRRGNTIY
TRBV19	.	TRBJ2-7	ATRTSGYEQY
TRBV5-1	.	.	ASSSQGAVAAYEQY
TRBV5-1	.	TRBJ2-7	ASSAKQSSSYEQY
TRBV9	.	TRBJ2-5	ASSVGREETQY
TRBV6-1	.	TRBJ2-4	ASERDFAKNIQY
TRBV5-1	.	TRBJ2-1	ASSFPGQSKF
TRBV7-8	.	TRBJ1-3	ASSLGRGRSGNTIY
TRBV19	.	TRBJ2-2	ASSIRDSNTGELF
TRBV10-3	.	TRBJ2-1	AISESGAEQF
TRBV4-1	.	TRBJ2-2	ASSRRPSGRKEYTGELF
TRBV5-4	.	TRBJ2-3	ASSLALDRVTDTQY
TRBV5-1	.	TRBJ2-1	ASSWGASGRADEQF
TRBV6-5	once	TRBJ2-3	ASSYPPMQY
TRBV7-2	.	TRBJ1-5	ASSLLGQGSGQPQH
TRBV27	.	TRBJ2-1	ASSYVPGLLGYNEQF
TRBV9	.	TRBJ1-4	ASSVSPGVGEKLF
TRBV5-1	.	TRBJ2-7	ASSSGQGIEEQY
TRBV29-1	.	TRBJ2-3	SAYSGTSTDTQY
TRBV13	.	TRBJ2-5	ASSLGTDETQY
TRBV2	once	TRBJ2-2	ASSEVRGTGELF
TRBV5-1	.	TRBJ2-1	ASSLSLAAYNEQF
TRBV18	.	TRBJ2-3	ASSPSDRATQY
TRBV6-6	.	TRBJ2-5	ASSPGSETQY
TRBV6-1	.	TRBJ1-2	AIQTGTNYGYT
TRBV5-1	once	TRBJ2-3	ASSPNLLAGGTDTQY
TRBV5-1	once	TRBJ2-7	ASSLVTGDEQY
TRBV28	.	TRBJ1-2	ASSWWTGGTYGDGYT